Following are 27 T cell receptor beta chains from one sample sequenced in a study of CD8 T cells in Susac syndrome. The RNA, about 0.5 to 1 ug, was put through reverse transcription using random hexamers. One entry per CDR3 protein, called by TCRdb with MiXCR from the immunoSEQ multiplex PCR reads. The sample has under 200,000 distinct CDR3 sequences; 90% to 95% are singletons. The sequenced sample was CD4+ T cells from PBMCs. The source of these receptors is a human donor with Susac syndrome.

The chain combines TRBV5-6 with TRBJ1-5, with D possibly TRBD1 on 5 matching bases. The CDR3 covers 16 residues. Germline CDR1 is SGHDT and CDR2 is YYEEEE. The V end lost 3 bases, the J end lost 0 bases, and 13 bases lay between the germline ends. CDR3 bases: TGTGCCAGCAGCTGGGGCGGGGTCGGTAGCAATCAGCCCCAGCATTTT. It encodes CASSWGGVGSNQPQHF.

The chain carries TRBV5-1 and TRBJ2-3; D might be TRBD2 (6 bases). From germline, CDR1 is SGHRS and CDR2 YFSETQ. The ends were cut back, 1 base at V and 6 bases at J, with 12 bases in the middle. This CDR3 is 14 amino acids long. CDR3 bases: TGCGCCAGCAGCTTGCCGGGAGAGTCCGATACGCAGTATTTT. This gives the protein CASSLPGESDTQYF.

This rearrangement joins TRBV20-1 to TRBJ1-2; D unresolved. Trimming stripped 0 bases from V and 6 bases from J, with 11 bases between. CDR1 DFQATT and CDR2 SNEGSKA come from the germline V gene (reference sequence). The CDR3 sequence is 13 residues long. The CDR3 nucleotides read TGCAGTGCTAGAGATAGGGAGAAGGATGGCTACACCTTC. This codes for CSARDREKDGYTF.

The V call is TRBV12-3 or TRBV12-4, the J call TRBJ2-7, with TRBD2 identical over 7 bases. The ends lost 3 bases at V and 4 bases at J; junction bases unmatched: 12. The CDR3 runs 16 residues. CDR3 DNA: TGTGCCAGCAGTTTGGGAGGGTACCCCTTAGAATACGAGCAGTACTTC. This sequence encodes CASSLGGYPLEYEQYF.

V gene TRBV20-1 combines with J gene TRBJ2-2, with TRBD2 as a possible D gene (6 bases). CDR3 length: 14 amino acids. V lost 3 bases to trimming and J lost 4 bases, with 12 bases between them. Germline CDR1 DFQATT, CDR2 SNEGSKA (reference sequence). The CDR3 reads CSASSGVGTGELFF. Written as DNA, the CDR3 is TGCAGTGCTAGCTCGGGGGTTGGCACCGGGGAGCTGTTTTTT.

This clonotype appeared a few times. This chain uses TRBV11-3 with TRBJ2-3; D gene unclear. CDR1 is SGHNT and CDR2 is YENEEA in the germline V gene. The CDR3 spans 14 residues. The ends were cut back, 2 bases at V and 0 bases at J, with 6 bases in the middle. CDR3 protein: CASSLIGSTDTQYF. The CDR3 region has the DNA TGTGCCAGCAGCTTAATAGGGAGCACAGATACGCAGTATTTT. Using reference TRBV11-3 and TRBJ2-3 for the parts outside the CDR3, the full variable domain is EAGVVQSPRYKIIEKKQPVAFWCNPISGHNTLYWYLQNLGQGPELLIRYENEEAVDDSQLPKDRFSAERLKGVDSTLKIQPAELGDSAVYLCASSLIGSTDTQYFGPGTRLTVL.

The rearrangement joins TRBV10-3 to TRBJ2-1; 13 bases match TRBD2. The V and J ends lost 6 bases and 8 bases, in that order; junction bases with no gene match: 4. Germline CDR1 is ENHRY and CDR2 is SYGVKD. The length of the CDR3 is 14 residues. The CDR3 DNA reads TGTGCCATCAGACTAGCGGGAGGGTTTGATGAGCAGTTCTTC. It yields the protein CAIRLAGGFDEQFF.

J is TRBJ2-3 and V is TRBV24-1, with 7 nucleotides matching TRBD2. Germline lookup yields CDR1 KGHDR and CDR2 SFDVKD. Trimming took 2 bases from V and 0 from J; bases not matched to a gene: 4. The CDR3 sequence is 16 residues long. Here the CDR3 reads CATSDWVGGSTDTQYF. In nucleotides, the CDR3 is TGTGCCACCAGTGATTGGGTCGGGGGGAGCACAGATACGCAGTATTTT.

The CDR3 loop is CASSLIDRSSYNEQFF. CDR3 nucleotides: TGTGCCAGCAGCTTAATCGACAGGAGCTCCTACAATGAGCAGTTCTTC. The chain has TRBV7-8 and TRBJ2-1; perhaps TRBD1 as D (6 bases). CDR3 size: 16 residues. Germline V CDR1 and CDR2: SGHVS, FQNEAQ. Trimming cost V 2 bases and J 0 bases, with 11 bases left between them.

The CDR3 DNA sequence: TGTGCCAGCAGCGTCCGGGACAGCTTCTCTGGAAACACCATATATTTT. Translation gives CASSVRDSFSGNTIYF. The chain carries TRBV9 and TRBJ1-3, with TRBD1 matching 7 bases. The CDR3 extends over 16 amino acids. CDR1 is SGDLS and CDR2 is YYNGEE in the germline V gene. V lost 2 bases, J lost 0 bases, and 5 bases stayed unmatched. Complete variable domain (other parts from reference TRBV9 and TRBJ1-3): DSGVTQTPKHLITATGQRVTLRCSPRSGDLSVYWYQQSLDQGLQFLIQYYNGEERAKGNILERFSAQQFPDLHSELNLSSLELGDSALYFCASSVRDSFSGNTIYFGEGSWLTVV.

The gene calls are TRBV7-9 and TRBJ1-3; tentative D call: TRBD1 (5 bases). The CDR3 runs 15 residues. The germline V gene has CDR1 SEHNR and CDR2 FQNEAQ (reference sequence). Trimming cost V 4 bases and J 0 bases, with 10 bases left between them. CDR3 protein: CASSSGPGSGNTIYF. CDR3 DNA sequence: TGTGCCAGCAGCTCGGGGCCAGGCTCTGGAAACACCATATATTTT.

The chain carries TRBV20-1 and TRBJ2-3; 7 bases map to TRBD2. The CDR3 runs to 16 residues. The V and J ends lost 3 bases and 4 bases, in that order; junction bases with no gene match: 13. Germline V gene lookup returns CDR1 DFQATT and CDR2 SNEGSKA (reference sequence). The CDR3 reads CSASPLGAGVADTQYF. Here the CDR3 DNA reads TGCAGTGCTAGTCCCCTAGGGGCGGGGGTTGCAGATACGCAGTATTTT.

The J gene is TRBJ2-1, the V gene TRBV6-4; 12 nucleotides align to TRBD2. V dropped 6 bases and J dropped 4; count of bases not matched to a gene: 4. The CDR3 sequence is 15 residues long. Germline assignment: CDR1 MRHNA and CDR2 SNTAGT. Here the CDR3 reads CASRQTSGGYNEQFF. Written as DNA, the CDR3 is TGTGCCAGCAGGCAGACTAGCGGGGGATACAATGAGCAGTTCTTC.

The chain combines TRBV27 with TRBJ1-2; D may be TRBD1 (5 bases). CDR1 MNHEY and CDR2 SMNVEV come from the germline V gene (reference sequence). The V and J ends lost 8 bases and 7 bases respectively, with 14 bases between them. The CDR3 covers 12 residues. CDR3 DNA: TGTGCCAGCCGCCGAGACAGAGGTGGCTACACCTTC. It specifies CASRRDRGGYTF.

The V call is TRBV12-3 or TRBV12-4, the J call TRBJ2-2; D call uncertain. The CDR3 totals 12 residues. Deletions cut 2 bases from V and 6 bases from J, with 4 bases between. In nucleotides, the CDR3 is TGTGCCAGCAGTTTAAGCTCCGGGGAGCTGTTTTTT. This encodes CASSLSSGELFF.

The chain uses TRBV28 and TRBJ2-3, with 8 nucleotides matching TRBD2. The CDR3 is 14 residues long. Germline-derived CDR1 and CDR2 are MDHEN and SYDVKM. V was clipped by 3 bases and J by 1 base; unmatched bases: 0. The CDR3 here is CASSFSGGTDTQYF. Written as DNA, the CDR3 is TGTGCCAGCAGTTTTAGCGGGGGCACAGATACGCAGTATTTT. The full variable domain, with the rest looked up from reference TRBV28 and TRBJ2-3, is DVKVTQSSRYLVKRTGEKVFLECVQDMDHENMFWYRQDPGLGLRLIYFSYDVKMKEKGDIPEGYSVSREKKERFSLILESASTNQTSMYLCASSFSGGTDTQYFGPGTRLTVL.

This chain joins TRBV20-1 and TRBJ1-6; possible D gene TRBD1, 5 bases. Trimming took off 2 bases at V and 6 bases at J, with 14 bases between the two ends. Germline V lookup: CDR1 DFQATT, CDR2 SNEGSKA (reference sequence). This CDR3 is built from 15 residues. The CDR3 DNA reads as TGCAGTGCTAGAAGAACAAGGCAGGGTAATTCACCCCTCCACTTT. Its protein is CSARRTRQGNSPLHF.

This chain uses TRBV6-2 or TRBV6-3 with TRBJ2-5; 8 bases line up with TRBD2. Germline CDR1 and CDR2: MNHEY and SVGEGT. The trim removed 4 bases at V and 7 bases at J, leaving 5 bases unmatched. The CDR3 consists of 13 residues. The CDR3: CASSFREGWTQYF. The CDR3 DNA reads TGTGCCAGCAGTTTCCGGGAGGGATGGACCCAGTACTTC.

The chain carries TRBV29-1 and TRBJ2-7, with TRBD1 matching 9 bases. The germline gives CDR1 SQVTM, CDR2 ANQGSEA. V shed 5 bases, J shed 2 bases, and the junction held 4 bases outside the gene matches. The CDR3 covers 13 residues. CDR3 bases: TGCAGCGTTCGGACAGGGGACACCTACGAGCAGTACTTC. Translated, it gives CSVRTGDTYEQYF.

The CDR3 protein is CASRRGFYNEQFF. DNA for the CDR3: TGTGCCAGCAGGAGGGGTTTCTACAATGAGCAGTTCTTC. The rearrangement links TRBV25-1 to TRBJ2-1, with D perhaps assigned TRBD1 or TRBD2 (5 bases each). V was cut by 6 bases and J by 3 bases, with 9 bases left in between. The CDR3 is 13 residues long. Germline V gene data show CDR1 as MGHDK and CDR2 as SYGVNS.

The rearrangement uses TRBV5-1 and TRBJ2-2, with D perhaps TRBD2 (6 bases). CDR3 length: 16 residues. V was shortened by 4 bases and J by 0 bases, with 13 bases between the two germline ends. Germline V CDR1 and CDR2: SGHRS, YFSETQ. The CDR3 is CASSRGTSSNTGELFF. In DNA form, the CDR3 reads TGCGCCAGCAGCCGAGGGACTTCCTCGAACACCGGGGAGCTGTTTTTT.

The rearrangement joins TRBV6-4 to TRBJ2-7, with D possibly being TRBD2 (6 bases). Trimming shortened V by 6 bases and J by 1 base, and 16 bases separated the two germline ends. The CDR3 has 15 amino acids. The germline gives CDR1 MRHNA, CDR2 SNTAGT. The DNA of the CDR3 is TGTGCCAGCAGGGTAGGAGGGGCTTTTTCCTACGAGCAGTACTTC. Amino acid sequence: CASRVGGAFSYEQYF.

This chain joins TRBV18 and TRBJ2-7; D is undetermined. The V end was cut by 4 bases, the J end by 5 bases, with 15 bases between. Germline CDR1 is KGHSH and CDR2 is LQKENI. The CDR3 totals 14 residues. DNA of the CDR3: TGTGCCAGCTCACTACGGGCGAACGAGAACGAGCAGTACTTC. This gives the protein CASSLRANENEQYF.

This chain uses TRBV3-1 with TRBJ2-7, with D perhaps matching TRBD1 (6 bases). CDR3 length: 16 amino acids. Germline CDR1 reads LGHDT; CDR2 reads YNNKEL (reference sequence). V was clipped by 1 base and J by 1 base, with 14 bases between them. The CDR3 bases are TGTGCCAGCAGCCAAGTAACCCTAGGGGGTTCCTACGAGCAGTACTTC. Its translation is CASSQVTLGGSYEQYF.

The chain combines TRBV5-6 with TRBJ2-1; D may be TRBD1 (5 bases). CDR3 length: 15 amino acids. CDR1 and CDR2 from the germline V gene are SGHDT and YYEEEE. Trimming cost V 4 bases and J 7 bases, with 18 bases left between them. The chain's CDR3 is CASSGTGIPGNEQFF. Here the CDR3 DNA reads TGTGCCAGCAGCGGCACAGGTATTCCTGGGAATGAGCAGTTCTTC.

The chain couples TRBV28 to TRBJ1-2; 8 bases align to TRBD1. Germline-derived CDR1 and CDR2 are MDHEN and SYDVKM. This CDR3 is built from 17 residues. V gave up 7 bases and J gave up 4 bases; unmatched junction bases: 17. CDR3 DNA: TGTGCCAGCACCTCCTCTACAGGGGGGGACAGTACCTATGGCTACACCTTC. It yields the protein CASTSSTGGDSTYGYTF.

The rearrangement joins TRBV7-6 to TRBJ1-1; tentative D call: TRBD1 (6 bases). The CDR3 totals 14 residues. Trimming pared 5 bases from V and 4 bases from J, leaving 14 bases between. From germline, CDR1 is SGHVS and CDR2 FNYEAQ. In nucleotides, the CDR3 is TGTGCCAGCAGCCCTACAGGGTCTCCCACTGAAGCTTTCTTT. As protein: CASSPTGSPTEAFF.